The following is a T cell receptor (beta chain) sequence with its context. What it recognizes is unknown. Assay: immunoSEQ multiplex PCR; the TCRdb copy retains only in-frame clones and omits some. The sample has fewer than 70,000 clones; 83% are singletons. This specimen belongs to a study of OX40 agonist ivuxolimab in advanced cancers. Whole-study context: All patients had ivuxolimab intravenously every 2 weeks at 0.01 to 10 mg/kg. A mean age of around 63 years, range about 20 to 79, was recorded, and 70% to 85% were male. Findings and caveats of the study: The authors also found low normalized T-cell clonal expansion in some nonresponders.

This CDR3 contains 15 residues. V lost 3 bases and J 0 bases, leaving 9 bases between the germline ends. Looked up from germline, CDR1 is SGDLS and CDR2 is YYNGEE. The source was CD4+ or CD8+ T cells sorted from blood, collected in a trial of the OX40 agonist ivuxolimab. The V call is TRBV9, the J call TRBJ1-4; no definite D call. The clonotype originates from an adult with an advanced solid tumor such as melanoma, head and neck, liver or kidney cancer. DNA for the CDR3: TGTGCCAGCAGCGCATCGTTAACAACTAATGAAAAACTGTTTTTT. The encoded protein is CASSASLTTNEKLFF.